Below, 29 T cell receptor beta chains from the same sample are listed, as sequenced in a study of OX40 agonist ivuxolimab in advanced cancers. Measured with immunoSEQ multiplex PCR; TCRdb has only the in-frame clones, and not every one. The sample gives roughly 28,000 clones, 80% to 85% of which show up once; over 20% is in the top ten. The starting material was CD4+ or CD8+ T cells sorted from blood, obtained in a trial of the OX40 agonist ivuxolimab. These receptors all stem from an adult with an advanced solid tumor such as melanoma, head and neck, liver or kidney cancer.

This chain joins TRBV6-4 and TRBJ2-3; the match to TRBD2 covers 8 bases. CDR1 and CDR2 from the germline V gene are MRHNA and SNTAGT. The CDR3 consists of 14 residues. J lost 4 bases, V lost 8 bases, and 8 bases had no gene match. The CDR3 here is CASGTGGASDTQYF. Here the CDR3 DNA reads TGTGCCAGCGGTACCGGGGGGGCCTCAGATACGCAGTATTTT.

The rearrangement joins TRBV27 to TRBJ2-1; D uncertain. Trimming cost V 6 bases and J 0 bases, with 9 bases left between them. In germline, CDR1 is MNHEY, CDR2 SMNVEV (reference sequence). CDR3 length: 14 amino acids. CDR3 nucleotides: TGTGCCAGCAGCCCCTCGAGCTCCTACAATGAGCAGTTCTTC. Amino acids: CASSPSSSYNEQFF.

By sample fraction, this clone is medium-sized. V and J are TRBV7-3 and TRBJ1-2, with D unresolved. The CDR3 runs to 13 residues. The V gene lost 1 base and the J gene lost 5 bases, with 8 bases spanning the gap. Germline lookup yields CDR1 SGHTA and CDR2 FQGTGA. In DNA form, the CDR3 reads TGTGCCAGCAGCTTAAACCCCACTTATGGCTACACCTTC. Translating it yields CASSLNPTYGYTF.

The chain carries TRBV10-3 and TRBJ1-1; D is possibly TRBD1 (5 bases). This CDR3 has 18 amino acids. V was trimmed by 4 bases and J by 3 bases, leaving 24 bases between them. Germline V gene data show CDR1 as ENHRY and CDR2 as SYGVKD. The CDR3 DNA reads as TGTGCCATCAGTGGCACAGGAAGTGAGGGGCGAGGGGACACTGAAGCTTTCTTT. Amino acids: CAISGTGSEGRGDTEAFF.

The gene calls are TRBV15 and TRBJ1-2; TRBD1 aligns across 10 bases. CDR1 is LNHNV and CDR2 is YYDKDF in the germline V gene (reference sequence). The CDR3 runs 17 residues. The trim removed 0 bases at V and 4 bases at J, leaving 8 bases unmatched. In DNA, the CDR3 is TGTGCCACCAGCAGAGATTCATTGGACAGGGGGTCCTATGGCTACACCTTC. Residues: CATSRDSLDRGSYGYTF.

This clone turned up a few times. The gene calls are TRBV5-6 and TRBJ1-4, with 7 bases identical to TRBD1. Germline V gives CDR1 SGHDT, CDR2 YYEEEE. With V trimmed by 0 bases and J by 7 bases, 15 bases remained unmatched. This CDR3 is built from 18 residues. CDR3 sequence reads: CASSLGPFLTGPSEKLFF. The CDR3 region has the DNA TGTGCCAGCAGCTTGGGTCCTTTTTTGACAGGGCCTAGTGAAAAACTGTTTTTT.

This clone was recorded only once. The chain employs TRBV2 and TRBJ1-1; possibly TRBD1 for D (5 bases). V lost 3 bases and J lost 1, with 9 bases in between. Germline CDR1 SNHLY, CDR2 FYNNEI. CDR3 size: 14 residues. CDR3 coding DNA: TGTGCCAGCAGTGACGGGACGGCGAACACTGAAGCTTTCTTT. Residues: CASSDGTANTEAFF. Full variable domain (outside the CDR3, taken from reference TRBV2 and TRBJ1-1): EPEVTQTPSHQVTQMGQEVILRCVPISNHLYFYWYRQILGQKVEFLVSFYNNEISEKSEIFDDQFSVERPDGSNFTLKIRSTKLEDSAMYFCASSDGTANTEAFFGQGTRLTVV.

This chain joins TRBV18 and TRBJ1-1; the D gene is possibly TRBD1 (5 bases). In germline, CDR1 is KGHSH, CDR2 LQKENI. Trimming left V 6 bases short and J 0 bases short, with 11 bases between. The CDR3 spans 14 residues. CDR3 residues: CASSGRDLNTEAFF. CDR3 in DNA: TGTGCCAGCTCTGGCAGGGACCTGAACACTGAAGCTTTCTTT.

Here the CDR3 DNA reads TGTGCCAGCAGTTTCGAGCAGTACTTC. Protein sequence: CASSFEQYF. The chain carries TRBV27 and TRBJ2-7; D remains ambiguous. The CDR3 has 9 residues. From germline, CDR1 is MNHEY and CDR2 SMNVEV (reference sequence). V was cut by 3 bases and J by 6 bases, with 0 bases left in between.

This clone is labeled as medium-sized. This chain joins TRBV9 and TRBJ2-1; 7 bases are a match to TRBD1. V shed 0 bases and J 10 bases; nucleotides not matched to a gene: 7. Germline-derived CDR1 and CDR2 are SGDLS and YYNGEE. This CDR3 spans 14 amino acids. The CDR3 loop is CASSVAYRGGEQFF. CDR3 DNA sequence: TGTGCCAGCAGCGTAGCTTACAGGGGCGGCGAGCAGTTCTTC.

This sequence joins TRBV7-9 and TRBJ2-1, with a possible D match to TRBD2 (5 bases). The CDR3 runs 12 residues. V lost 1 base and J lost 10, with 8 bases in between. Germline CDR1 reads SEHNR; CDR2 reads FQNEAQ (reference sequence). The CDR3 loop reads CASSLGLPEQFF. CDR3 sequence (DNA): TGTGCCAGCAGCTTAGGACTACCCGAGCAGTTCTTC.

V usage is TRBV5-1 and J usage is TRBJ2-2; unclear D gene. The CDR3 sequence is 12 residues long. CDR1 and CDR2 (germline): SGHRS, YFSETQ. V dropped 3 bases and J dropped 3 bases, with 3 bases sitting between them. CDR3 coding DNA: TGCGCCAGCAGCTCCCACACCGGGGAGCTGTTTTTT. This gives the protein CASSSHTGELFF. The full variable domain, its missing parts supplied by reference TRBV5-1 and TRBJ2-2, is KAGVTQTPRYLIKTRGQQVTLSCSPISGHRSVSWYQQTPGQGLQFLFEYFSETQRNKGNFPGRFSGRQFSNSRSEMNVSTLELGDSALYLCASSSHTGELFFGEGSRLTVL.

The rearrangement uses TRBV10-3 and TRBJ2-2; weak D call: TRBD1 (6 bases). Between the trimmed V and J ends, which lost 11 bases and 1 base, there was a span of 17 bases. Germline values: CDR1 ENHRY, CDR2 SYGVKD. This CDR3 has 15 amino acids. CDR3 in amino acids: CAASRSGQNTGELFF. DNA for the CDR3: TGTGCCGCCTCACGGTCGGGACAGAACACCGGGGAGCTGTTTTTT.

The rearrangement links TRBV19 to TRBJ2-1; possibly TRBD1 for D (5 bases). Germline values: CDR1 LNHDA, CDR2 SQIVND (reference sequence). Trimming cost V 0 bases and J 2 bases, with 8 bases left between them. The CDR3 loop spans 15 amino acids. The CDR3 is CASSIDGAPYNEQFF. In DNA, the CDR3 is TGTGCCAGTAGTATAGATGGGGCGCCCTACAATGAGCAGTTCTTC.

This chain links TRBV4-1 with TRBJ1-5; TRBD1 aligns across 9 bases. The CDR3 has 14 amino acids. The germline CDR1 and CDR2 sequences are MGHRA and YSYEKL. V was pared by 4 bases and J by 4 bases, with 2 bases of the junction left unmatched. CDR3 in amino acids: CASSRGQGNQPQHF. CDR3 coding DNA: TGCGCCAGCAGCCGAGGACAGGGGAATCAGCCCCAGCATTTT.

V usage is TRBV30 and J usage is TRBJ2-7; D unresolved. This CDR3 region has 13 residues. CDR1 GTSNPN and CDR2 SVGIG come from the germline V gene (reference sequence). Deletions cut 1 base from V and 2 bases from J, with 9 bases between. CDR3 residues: CAWSAAHAYEQYF. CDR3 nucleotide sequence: TGTGCCTGGAGTGCGGCTCATGCCTACGAGCAGTACTTC. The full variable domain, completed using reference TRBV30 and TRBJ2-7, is SQTIHQWPATLVQPVGSPLSLECTVEGTSNPNLYWYRQAAGRGLQLLFYSVGIGQISSEVPQNLSASRPQDRQFILSSKKLLLSDSGFYLCAWSAAHAYEQYFGPGTRLTVT.

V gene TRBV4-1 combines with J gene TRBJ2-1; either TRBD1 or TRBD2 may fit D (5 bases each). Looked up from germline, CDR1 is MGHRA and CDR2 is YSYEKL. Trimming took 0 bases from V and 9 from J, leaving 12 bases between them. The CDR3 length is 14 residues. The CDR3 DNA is TGCGCCAGCAGCCAAGAGTCGGAGAGGGGTGAGCAGTTCTTC. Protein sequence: CASSQESERGEQFF.

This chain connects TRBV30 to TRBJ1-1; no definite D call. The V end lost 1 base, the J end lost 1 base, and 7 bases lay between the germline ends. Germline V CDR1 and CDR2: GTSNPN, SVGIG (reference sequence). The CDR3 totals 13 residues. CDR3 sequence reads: CAWSEEGNTEAFF. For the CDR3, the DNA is TGTGCCTGGAGTGAGGAGGGGAACACTGAAGCTTTCTTT. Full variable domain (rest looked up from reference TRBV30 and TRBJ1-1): SQTIHQWPATLVQPVGSPLSLECTVEGTSNPNLYWYRQAAGRGLQLLFYSVGIGQISSEVPQNLSASRPQDRQFILSSKKLLLSDSGFYLCAWSEEGNTEAFFGQGTRLTVV.

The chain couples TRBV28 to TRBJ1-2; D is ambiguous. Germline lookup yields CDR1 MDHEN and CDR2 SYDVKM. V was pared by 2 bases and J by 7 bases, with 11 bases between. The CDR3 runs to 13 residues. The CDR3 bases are TGTGCCAGCAGTTTACTTGCGAGTCGTGGCTACACCTTC. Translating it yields CASSLLASRGYTF.

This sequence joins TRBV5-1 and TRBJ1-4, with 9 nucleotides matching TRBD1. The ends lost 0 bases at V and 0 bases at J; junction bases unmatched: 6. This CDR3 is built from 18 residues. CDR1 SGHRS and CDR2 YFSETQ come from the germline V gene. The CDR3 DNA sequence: TGCGCCAGCAGCTTGGAGGGACAGGGAAAAGCAACTAATGAAAAACTGTTTTTT. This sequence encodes CASSLEGQGKATNEKLFF.

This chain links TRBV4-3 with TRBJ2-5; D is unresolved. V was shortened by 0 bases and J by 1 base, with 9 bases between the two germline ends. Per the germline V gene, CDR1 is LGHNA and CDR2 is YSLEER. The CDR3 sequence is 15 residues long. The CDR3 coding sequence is TGCGCCAGCAGCCAAGAAATACTACTCCAAGAGACCCAGTACTTC. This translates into CASSQEILLQETQYF.

The CDR3 DNA is TGTGCCAGCAGTTACGGGGAGGACAGGGGTTCCGAGCAGTACTTC. Translating it yields CASSYGEDRGSEQYF. This sequence joins TRBV6-5 and TRBJ2-7, with 9 bases aligning to TRBD1. V shed 2 bases and J 6 bases; nucleotides not matched to a gene: 8. Per the germline V gene, CDR1 is MNHEY and CDR2 is SVGAGI. This CDR3 spans 15 amino acids.

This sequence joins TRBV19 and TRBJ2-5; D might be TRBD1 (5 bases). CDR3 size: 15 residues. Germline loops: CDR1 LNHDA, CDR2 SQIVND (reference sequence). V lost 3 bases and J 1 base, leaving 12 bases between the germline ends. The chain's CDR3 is CASSIGHTIQETQYF. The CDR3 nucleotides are TGTGCCAGTAGTATCGGACACACTATCCAAGAGACCCAGTACTTC.

This CDR3 reads CSVAVRQGMAFF. The DNA of the CDR3 is TGCAGCGTTGCGGTTAGACAGGGAATGGCTTTCTTT. J is TRBJ1-1 and V is TRBV29-1; 7 bases line up with TRBD1. The CDR3 spans 12 residues. Per the germline V gene, CDR1 is SQVTM and CDR2 is ANQGSEA. The J segment lost 11 bases and the V segment lost 4 bases, leaving 10 bases of the junction unmatched.

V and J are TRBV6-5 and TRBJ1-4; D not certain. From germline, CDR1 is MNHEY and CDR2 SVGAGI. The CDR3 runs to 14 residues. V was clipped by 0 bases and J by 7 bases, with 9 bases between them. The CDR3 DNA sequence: TGTGCCAGCAGTTACTCGAGCGGGGTTGAAAAACTGTTTTTT. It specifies CASSYSSGVEKLFF.

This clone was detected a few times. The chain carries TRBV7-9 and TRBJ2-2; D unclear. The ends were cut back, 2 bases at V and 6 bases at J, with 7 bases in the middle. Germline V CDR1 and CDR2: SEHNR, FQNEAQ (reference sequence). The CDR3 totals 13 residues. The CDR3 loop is CASSLSLSGELFF. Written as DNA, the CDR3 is TGTGCCAGCAGCTTAAGTCTCTCCGGGGAGCTGTTTTTT. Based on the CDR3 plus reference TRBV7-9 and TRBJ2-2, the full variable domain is DTGVSQNPRHKITKRGQNVTFRCDPISEHNRLYWYRQTLGQGPEFLTYFQNEAQLEKSRLLSDRFSAERPKGSFSTLEIQRTEQGDSAMYLCASSLSLSGELFFGEGSRLTVL.

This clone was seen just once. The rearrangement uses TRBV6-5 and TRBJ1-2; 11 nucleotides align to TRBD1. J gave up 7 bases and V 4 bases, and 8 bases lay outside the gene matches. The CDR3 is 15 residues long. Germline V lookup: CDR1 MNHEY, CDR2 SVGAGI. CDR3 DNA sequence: TGTGCCAGCAGTTGGGGACAGGGGGGAACTTCTGGCTACACCTTC. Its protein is CASSWGQGGTSGYTF.

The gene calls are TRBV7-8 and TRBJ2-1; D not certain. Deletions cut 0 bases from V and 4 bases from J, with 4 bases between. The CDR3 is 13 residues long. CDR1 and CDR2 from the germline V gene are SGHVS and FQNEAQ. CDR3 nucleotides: TGTGCCAGCAGCTTAGCTTCGTACAATGAGCAGTTCTTC. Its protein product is CASSLASYNEQFF.

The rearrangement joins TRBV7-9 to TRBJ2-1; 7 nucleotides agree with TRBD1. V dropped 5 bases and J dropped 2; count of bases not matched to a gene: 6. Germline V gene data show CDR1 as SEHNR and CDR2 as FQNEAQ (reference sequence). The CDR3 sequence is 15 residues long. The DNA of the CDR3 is TGTGCCAGCAGCGTGACAGGGATCGCCTACAATGAGCAGTTCTTC. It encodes CASSVTGIAYNEQFF.